The 23 T cell receptor beta chains below were found in one sample sequenced in a study of metastatic and nonmetastatic thyroid tumors. Thyroid surgery had not been preceded by any treatment in any patient. Using MiXCR, TCRdb re-called clones from the PCR reads. The sample gives 10,000 to 15,000 clones, over 20% of which show up once; around a sixth is in the top ten. Material for sequencing was tumor tissue. The receptor set was obtained from a female donor with papillary thyroid cancer or a benign thyroid nodule (not recorded which). Some clones in this sample may be carry-over from other donors' samples.

In its sample, this clone was seen a few times. The chain combines TRBV28 with TRBJ2-2; TRBD1 aligns across 10 bases. The V segment lost 4 bases and the J segment 3 bases; nucleotides outside the gene matches: 2. The CDR3 extends over 15 amino acids. The germline CDR1 and CDR2 sequences are MDHEN and SYDVKM. The CDR3 spells CASSSGQGDTGELFF. The CDR3 bases are TGTGCCAGCAGTTCCGGACAGGGGGACACCGGGGAGCTGTTTTTT.

This clone was found many times. V usage is TRBV20-1 and J usage is TRBJ2-2, with D hard to call. CDR1 is DFQATT, CDR2 SNEGSKA, per germline (reference sequence). CDR3 size: 13 residues. The V and J ends lost 2 bases and 1 base respectively, with 5 bases between them. In DNA, the CDR3 is TGCAGTGCTAGAAGGGTGAACACCGGGGAGCTGTTTTTT. This codes for CSARRVNTGELFF.

Within the sample, this clone is medium-sized (0.01 to 0.1%). This chain uses TRBV19 with TRBJ2-3; D perhaps matches TRBD2 (6 bases). With 5 bases removed from V and 4 bases from J, the gap between germline ends came to 10 bases. The germline V gene encodes CDR1 LNHDA and CDR2 SQIVND (reference sequence). CDR3 length: 13 amino acids. CDR3 coding DNA: TGTGCCAGTAGTTATACGGGGGCAGATACGCAGTATTTT. It translates to CASSYTGADTQYF.

This clone was counted many times. Since a much larger clone is just one base distant, this may be a read error. This rearrangement joins TRBV6-6 to TRBJ2-7; no firm D call. Germline lookup yields CDR1 MNHNY and CDR2 SVGAGI (reference sequence). The CDR3 consists of 14 residues. Between the trimmed V and J ends, which lost 4 bases and 0 bases, there was a span of 10 bases. The CDR3 nucleotides are TGTGCCAGCAGTTGTTCGGGTAACTCCTACGAGCAGTACTTC. Amino acid sequence: CASSCSGNSYEQYF.

As regards this clone: At one end, the junction sequence differs from germline, possibly due to a read error. This rearrangement joins TRBV2 to TRBJ2-3; 9 bases are a match to TRBD2. This CDR3 is 15 amino acids long. CDR1 is SNHLY and CDR2 is FYNNEI in the germline V gene. The CDR3 DNA reads as TGTGCCAGCAGTAATAGCGGGAGAAACACATATACGCAGTATTTT. Its protein product is CASSNSGRNTYTQYF. The variable domain in full, with the rest retrieved from reference TRBV2 and TRBJ2-3, is EPEVTQTPSHQVTQMGQEVILRCVPISNHLYFYWYRQILGQKVEFLVSFYNNEISEKSEIFDDQFSVERPDGSNFTLKIRSTKLEDSAMYFCASSNSGRNTYTQYFGPGTRLTVL.

The rearrangement links TRBV2 to TRBJ2-5; the match to TRBD2 covers 15 bases. V lost 7 bases to trimming and J lost 11 bases; unmatched junction nucleotides: 14. CDR1 SNHLY and CDR2 FYNNEI come from the germline V gene. The CDR3 length is 16 residues. CDR3 sequence (DNA): TGTGCCAGCACCGGGTTCGGGACTAGCGGGGGGCTGGGACAGTACTTC. It is translated as CASTGFGTSGGLGQYF.

At least ten counts were recorded for this clone. The CDR3 sequence is CASSWGTTDTQYF. Here the CDR3 DNA reads TGTGCCAGCAGCTGGGGGACCACAGATACGCAGTATTTT. The chain couples TRBV6-2 or TRBV6-3 to TRBJ2-3, with D perhaps being TRBD1 or TRBD2 (5 bases each). Germline V gene sequence: CDR1 MNHEY, CDR2 SVGEGT. V lost 6 bases to trimming and J lost 2 bases, with 9 bases between them. The CDR3 is 13 residues long.

This clone was recorded many times. The chain combines TRBV7-9 with TRBJ1-2; D is ambiguous. Trimming took off 4 bases at V and 8 bases at J, with 11 bases between the two ends. The CDR3 runs to 12 residues. CDR1 is SEHNR, CDR2 FQNEAQ, per germline (reference sequence). The CDR3 DNA reads TGTGCCAGCAGCTCGTCCGTGTCGGGCTACACCTTC. Amino acid sequence: CASSSSVSGYTF.

This clone has a count of ten or more. This chain connects TRBV28 to TRBJ2-1; weak D call: TRBD2 (6 bases). Trimming shortened V by 6 bases and J by 12 bases, and 24 bases separated the two germline ends. The CDR3 extends over 15 amino acids. CDR1 and CDR2 from the germline V gene are MDHEN and SYDVKM. Written as DNA, the CDR3 is TGTGCCAGCAGCACCCTCTCATTTACGAGGGACTCGCAGTTCTTC. This codes for CASSTLSFTRDSQFF.

V and J are TRBV5-4 and TRBJ2-2, with TRBD2 matching 7 bases. CDR3 size: 15 residues. Germline V CDR1 and CDR2: SGHNT, YYREEE (reference sequence). The trim removed 4 bases at V and 8 bases at J, leaving 11 bases unmatched. In DNA, the CDR3 is TGTGCCAGCAGCGATAGAGGGGAGGGCGAGGGGGAGCTGTTTTTT. It yields the protein CASSDRGEGEGELFF.

V and J are TRBV27 and TRBJ2-7; 7 positions agree with TRBD2. Unmatched junction bases numbered 20, after V lost 5 bases and J lost 4 bases. Germline values: CDR1 MNHEY, CDR2 SMNVEV (reference sequence). CDR3 size: 18 residues. Written as DNA, the CDR3 is TGTGCCAGCAGTCAGGCCGAGGGGACTATCGGAGCCCCTTACGAGCAGTACTTC. Encoded protein: CASSQAEGTIGAPYEQYF.

This clone was counted once. V is TRBV28 and J is TRBJ2-7; D is perhaps TRBD1 (6 bases). This CDR3 contains 15 residues. Germline loops: CDR1 MDHEN, CDR2 SYDVKM. Trimming pared 5 bases from V and 0 bases from J, leaving 14 bases between. The CDR3 DNA reads as TGTGCCAGCAGTCAAGATACAGGGAGCTCCTACGAGCAGTACTTC. It translates to CASSQDTGSSYEQYF.

This clone was recorded a few times. The chain combines TRBV12-3 or TRBV12-4 with TRBJ2-1; the D gene could be TRBD1 or TRBD2 (5 bases each). Trimming pared 1 base from V and 9 bases from J, leaving 16 bases between. The CDR3 extends over 15 amino acids. The chain's CDR3 is CASSLERGAGTEQFF. CDR3 in DNA: TGTGCCAGCAGTTTAGAGAGGGGCGCAGGAACTGAGCAGTTCTTC.

For this clone: At one end, the junction sequence differs from germline, possibly due to a read error. The chain joins TRBV25-1 to TRBJ2-2, with D possibly TRBD1 on 6 matching bases. The V gene's germline CDR1 is MGHDK and CDR2 SYGVNS. The CDR3 consists of 15 residues. CDR3 nucleotide sequence: TGTGCCAGCAGTGAGGACAGTGACCATACCGGGGATCTGTTTTTT. Residues: CASSEDSDHTGDLFF.

This clone occurred many times. The chain carries TRBV5-5 and TRBJ2-1; 8 bases fit TRBD1. The trim removed 3 bases at V and 7 bases at J, leaving 9 bases unmatched. The CDR3 consists of 15 residues. Germline loops: CDR1 SGHKS, CDR2 YYEKEE (reference sequence). The CDR3 DNA sequence: TGTGCCAGCAGCTCTCTCCGGGACAGGCCAAATGAGCAGTTCTTC. Protein sequence: CASSSLRDRPNEQFF.

The chain combines TRBV12-3 or TRBV12-4 with TRBJ2-7, with D unresolved. The V end was cut by 6 bases, the J end by 1 base, with 16 bases between. CDR3 length: 15 residues. In DNA, the CDR3 is TGTGCCAGCAGGGAATATTCTAGGTCGTCCTACGAGCAGTACTTC. Translation gives CASREYSRSSYEQYF.

This clone occurred many times. The chain employs TRBV4-1 and TRBJ2-7; D is unresolved. Trimming removed 1 base at V and 0 bases at J, with 7 bases between. The CDR3 runs to 14 residues. Germline CDR1 reads MGHRA; CDR2 reads YSYEKL. CDR3 amino acids: CASSQAESSYEQYF. The CDR3 nucleotides read TGCGCCAGCAGCCAAGCCGAATCCTCCTACGAGCAGTACTTC.

This clone was seen many times. The chain recombines TRBV2 with TRBJ2-6, with unresolved D. The CDR3 is 15 residues long. Trimming took 4 bases from V and 0 from J, leaving 7 bases between them. The germline CDR1 and CDR2 sequences are SNHLY and FYNNEI. The CDR3 DNA sequence: TGTGCCAGCAGTGTGACCGCCTCTGGGGCCAACGTCCTGACTTTC. It yields the protein CASSVTASGANVLTF.

The chain carries TRBV7-9 and TRBJ2-7; 13 bases agree with TRBD2. Germline CDR1 SEHNR, CDR2 FQNEAQ (reference sequence). CDR3 length: 14 amino acids. The CDR3 here is CVISSGTSGVQQYF. As DNA, the CDR3 is TGTGTCATCAGCTCCGGGACTAGCGGGGTTCAGCAGTACTTC.

A remark on this clone: The sample contains more than one DNA sequence encoding this CDR3. The chain recombines TRBV19 with TRBJ2-7; D call uncertain. Germline V gives CDR1 LNHDA, CDR2 SQIVND (reference sequence). Trimming stripped 4 bases from V and 2 bases from J, with 18 bases between. This CDR3 region has 16 residues. The chain's CDR3 is CASSRAWGGRAYEQYF. The CDR3 coding sequence is TGTGCCAGTAGTAGGGCATGGGGTGGCCGGGCCTACGAGCAGTACTTC.

This clone was observed a few times. The chain recombines TRBV6-2 or TRBV6-3 with TRBJ2-1, with a possible D match to TRBD1 (6 bases). The CDR3 has 13 residues. Germline V gene lookup returns CDR1 MNHEY and CDR2 SVGEGT. Trimming took 6 bases from V and 4 from J, leaving 10 bases between them. The CDR3 protein is CASRRGQYNEQFF. The CDR3 region has the DNA TGTGCCAGCAGGAGGGGACAATACAATGAGCAGTTCTTC.

This chain connects TRBV6-1 to TRBJ2-3; D might be TRBD1 or TRBD2, each matching 5 bases. CDR3 size: 13 residues. Trimming pared 3 bases from V and 5 bases from J, leaving 9 bases between. Per the germline V gene, CDR1 is MNHNS and CDR2 is SASEGT. Here the CDR3 DNA reads TGTGCCAGCAGTGACGAGGGGCAAGATACGCAGTATTTT. This translates into CASSDEGQDTQYF.

The V and J genes are TRBV3-1 and TRBJ2-1; possibly TRBD1 for D (5 bases). The CDR3 loop spans 16 amino acids. Per germline, CDR1 LGHDT and CDR2 YNNKEL (reference sequence). Trimming shortened V by 0 bases and J by 0 bases, and 9 bases separated the two germline ends. The CDR3 region is CASSQDLRASYNEQFF. The DNA of the CDR3 is TGTGCCAGCAGCCAAGATCTCAGGGCCTCCTACAATGAGCAGTTCTTC.